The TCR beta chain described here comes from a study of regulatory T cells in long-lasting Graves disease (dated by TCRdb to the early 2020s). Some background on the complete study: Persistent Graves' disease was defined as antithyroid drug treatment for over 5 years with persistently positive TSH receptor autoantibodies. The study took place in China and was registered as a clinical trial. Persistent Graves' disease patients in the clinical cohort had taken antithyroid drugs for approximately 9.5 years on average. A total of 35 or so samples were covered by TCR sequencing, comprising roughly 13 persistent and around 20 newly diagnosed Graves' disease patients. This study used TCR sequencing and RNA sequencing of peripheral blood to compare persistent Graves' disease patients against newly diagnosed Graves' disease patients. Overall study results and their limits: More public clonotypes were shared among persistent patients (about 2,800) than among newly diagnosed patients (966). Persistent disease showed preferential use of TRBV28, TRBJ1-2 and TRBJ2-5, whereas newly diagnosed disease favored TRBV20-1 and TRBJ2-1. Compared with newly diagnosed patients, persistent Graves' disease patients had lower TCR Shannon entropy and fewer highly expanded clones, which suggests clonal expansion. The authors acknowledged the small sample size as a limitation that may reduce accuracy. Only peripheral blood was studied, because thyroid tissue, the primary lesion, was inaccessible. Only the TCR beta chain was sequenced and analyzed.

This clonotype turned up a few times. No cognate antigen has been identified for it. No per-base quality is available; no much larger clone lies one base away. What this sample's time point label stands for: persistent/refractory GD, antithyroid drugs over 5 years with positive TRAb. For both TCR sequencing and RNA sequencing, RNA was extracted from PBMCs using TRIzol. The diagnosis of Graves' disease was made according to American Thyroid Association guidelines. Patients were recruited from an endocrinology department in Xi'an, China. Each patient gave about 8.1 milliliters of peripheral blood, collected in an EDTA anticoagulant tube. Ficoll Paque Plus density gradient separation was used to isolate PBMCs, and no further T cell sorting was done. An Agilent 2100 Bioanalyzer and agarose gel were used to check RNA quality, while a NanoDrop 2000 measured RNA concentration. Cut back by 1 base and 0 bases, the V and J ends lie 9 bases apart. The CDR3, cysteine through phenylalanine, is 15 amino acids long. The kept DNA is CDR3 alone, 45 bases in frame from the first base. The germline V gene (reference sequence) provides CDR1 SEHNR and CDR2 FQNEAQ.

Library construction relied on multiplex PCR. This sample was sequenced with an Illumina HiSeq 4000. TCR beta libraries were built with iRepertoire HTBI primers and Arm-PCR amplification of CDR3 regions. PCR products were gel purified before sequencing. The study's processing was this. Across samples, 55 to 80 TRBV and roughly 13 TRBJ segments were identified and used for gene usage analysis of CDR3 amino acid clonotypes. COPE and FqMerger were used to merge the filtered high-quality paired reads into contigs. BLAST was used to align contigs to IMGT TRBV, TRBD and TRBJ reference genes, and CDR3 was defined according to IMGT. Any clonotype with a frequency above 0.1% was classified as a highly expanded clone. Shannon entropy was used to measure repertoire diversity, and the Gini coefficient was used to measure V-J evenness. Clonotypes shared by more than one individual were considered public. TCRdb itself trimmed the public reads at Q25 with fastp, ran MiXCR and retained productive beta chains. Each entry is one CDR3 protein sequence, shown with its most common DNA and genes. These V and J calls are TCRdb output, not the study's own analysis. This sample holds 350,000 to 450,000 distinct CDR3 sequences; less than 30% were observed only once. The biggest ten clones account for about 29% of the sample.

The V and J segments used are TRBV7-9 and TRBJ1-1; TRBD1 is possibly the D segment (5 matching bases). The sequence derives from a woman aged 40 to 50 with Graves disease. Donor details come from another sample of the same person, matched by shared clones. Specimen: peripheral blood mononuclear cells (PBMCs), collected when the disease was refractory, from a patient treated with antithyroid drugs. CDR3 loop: CASSLEGLLNTEAFF. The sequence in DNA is TGTGCCAGCAGCTTAGAGGGACTTTTGAACACTGAAGCTTTCTTT.